This T cell receptor (beta chain) comes out of a study of T cell repertoires in cytomegalovirus infection. On the study more broadly: CMV infection and matching HLA type were both indicated by public TCR beta signatures. General study findings and limits: Of the TCR beta families, the public ones yielded a cumulative frequency that identified carriers of CMV plus the relevant HLA.

In this sample, this clonotype turned up many times. Its antigen is still unknown. In TCRdb, the reads were re-called with MiXCR into one record per CDR3 protein. This sample yields a few hundred thousand distinct CDR3 sequences, of which about 35% are seen a single time; around an eighth belongs to the top ten. V lost 2 bases, J lost 8 bases, and 18 bases lay in between. Germline CDR1 SGHTA, CDR2 FQGNSA. The CDR3 extends over 15 amino acids. Material: cultured PBMCs, obtained from culture after CMV antigen stimulation. The origin of this receptor is a human donor in good health (CMV status not recorded). Some clones in this sample may be carry-over from other donors' samples. The chain combines TRBV7-2 with TRBJ1-2, with D unresolved. The CDR3 DNA is TGTGCCAGCAGCTTATACACGGGCCCCACCGGGGGCTACACCTTC. Amino acids: CASSLYTGPTGGYTF.